The sequence of this TCR beta chain was determined in a study of vaccination and CD4 T cells after COVID-19. Whole-study context: Each convalescent patient was PCR positive for SARS-CoV-2 on nasal swab; eight to ten cases were mild and one severe. Post-COVID draws followed diagnosis by a median around 100 days (range 35 to 161). Overlapping spike peptides of SARS-CoV-2, HCoV-NL63, HCoV-OC43 and HCoV-229E were used, and cells were stimulated with them.

The treatment here: 10-day PBMC culture with coronavirus spike peptide pools or control peptides (ViraFEST assay). Overall study results and limits: Median counts of SARS-CoV-2-reactive clonotypes increased from about 20 to 38; this difference was not significant.

The Oncomine TCR Beta short-read assay was applied to DNA of cultured CD4+ T cells. TCRdb ran MiXCR on the PCR reads and lists one entry per CDR3 protein. Of approximately 9,700 distinct CDR3 sequences listed, roughly 70% are singletons. CDR3 length: 16 residues. CDR1 and CDR2 from the germline V gene are MGHRA and YSYEKL. Trimming removed 3 bases at V and 0 bases at J, with 14 bases between. Concerning this clonotype: Its cognate antigen is unknown.

The sample taken for sequencing was CD4+ T cells from blood, cultured in vitro. The clonotype comes from a human donor who had recovered from COVID-19. J is TRBJ1-1 and V is TRBV4-1; D is perhaps TRBD1 (6 bases). The CDR3 bases are TGCGCCAGCAGCCACCCCCGGACAGTACTGAACACTGAAGCTTTCTTT. This sequence encodes CASSHPRTVLNTEAFF.